This T cell receptor beta chain was obtained from a study of cytomegalovirus exposure and HLA in healthy donors. The study's findings and limits: Rare TCR sequences dominated, though some public TCRs recurred in many donors.

The PCR contained 60 Vbeta and 13 Jbeta primers. In the original processing: Roughly 81 million unique TCR beta chains, roughly 11 million shared, were counted in a later analysis. Sequencing used immunoSEQ multiplex PCR; TCRdb keeps in-frame clones, though not all of them. D and trimming come from the DNA, and the V and J calls and clone size come from that table. This sample has fewer than 200,000 clones, with about 82% found just once. In regard to this clone: The antigen is unknown.

Every donor was a healthy person donating bone marrow. V lost 1 base, J lost 3 bases, and 10 bases stayed unmatched. The CDR3 sequence is 17 residues long. Germline V gene sequence: CDR1 SGHNT, CDR2 YYREEE (reference sequence). The sequenced material came from PBMCs. The sequence came from a female donor in good health and CMV-seronegative. The chain uses TRBV5-4 and TRBJ2-5; TRBD2 matches 9 bases. The CDR3 DNA reads as TGTGCCAGCAGCTTGAAGGTTGGCGGGGGGGCAAAAGAGACCCAGTACTTC. Its protein is CASSLKVGGGAKETQYF.